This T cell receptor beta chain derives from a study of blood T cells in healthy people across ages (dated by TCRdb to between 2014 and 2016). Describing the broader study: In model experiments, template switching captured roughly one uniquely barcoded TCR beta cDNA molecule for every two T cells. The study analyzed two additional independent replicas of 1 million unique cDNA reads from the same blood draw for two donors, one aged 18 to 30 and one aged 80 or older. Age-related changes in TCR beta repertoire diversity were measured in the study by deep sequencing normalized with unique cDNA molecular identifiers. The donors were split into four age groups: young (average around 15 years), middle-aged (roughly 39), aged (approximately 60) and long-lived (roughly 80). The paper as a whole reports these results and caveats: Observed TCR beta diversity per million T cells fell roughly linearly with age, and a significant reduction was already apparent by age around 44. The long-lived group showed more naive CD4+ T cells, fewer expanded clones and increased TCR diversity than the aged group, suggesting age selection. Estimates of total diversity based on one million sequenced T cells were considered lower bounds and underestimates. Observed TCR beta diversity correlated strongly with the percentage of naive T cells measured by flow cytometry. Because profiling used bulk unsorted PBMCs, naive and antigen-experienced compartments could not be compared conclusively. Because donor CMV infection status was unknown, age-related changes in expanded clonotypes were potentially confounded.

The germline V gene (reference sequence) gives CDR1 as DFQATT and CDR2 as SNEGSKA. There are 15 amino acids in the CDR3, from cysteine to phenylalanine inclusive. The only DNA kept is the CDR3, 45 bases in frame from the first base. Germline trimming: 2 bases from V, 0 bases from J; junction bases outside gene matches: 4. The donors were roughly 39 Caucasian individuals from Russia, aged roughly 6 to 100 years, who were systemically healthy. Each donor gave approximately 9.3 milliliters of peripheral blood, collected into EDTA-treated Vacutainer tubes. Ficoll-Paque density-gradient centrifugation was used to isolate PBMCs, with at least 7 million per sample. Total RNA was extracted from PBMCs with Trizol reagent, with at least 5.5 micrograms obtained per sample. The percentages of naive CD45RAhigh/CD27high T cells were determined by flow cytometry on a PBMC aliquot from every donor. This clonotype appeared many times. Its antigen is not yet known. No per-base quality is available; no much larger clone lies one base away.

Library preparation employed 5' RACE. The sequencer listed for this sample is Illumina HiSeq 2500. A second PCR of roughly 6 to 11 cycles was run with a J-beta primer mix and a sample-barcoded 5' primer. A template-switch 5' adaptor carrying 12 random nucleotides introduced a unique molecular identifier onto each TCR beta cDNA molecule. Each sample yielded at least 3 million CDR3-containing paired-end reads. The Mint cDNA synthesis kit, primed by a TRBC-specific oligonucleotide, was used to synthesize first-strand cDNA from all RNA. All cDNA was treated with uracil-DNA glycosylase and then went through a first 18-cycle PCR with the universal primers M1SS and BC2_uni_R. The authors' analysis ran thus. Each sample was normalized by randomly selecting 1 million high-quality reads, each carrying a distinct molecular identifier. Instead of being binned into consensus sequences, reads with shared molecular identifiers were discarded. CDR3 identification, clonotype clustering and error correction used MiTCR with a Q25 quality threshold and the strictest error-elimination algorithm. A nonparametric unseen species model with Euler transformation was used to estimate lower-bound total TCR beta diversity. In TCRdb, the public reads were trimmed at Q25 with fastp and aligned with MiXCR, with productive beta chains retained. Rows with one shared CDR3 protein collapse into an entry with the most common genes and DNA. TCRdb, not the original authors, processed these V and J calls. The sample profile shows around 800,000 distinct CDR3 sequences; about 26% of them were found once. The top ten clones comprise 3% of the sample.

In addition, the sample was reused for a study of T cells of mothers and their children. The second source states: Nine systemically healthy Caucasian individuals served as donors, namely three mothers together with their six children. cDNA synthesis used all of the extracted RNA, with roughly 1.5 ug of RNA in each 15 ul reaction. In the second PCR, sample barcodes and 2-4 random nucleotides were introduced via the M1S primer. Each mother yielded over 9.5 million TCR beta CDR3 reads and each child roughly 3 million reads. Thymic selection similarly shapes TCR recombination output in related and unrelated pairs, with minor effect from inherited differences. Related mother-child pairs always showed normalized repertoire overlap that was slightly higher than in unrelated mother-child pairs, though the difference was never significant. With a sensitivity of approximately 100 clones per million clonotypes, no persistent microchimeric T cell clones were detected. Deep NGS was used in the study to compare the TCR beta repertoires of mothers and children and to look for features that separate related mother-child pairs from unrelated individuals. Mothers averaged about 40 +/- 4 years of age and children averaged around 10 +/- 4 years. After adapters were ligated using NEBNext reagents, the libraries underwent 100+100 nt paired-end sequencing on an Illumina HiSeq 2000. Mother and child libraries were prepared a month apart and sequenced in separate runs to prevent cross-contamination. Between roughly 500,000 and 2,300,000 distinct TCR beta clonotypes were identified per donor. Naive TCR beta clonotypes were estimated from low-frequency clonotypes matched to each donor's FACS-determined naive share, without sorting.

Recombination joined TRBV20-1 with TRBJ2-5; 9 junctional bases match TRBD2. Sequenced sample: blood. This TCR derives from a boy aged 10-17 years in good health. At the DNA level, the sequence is TGCAGTGCTAGACCTCTAGCGGGGAACCAAGAGACCCAGTACTTC. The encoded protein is CSARPLAGNQETQYF.